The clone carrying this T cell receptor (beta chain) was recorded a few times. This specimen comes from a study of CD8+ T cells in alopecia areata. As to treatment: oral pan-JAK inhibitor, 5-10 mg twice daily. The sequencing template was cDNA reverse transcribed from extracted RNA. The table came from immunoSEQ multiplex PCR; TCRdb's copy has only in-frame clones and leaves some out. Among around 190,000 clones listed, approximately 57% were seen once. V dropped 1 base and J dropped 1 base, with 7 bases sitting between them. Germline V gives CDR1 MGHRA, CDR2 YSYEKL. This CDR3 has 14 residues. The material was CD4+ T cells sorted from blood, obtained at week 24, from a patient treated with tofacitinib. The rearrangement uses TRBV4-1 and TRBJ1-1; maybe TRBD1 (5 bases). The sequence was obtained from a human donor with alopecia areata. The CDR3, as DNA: TGCGCCAGCAGCCAAGTGACAGCGAACACTGAAGCTTTCTTT. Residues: CASSQVTANTEAFF.